These T cell receptor beta chains were read from a single sample in a study of cytomegalovirus exposure and HLA in healthy donors. Sequencing used immunoSEQ multiplex PCR; TCRdb keeps in-frame clones, though not all of them. The sample contains 130,000 to 150,000 clones, around 81% of which appear only once. The source material was PBMCs. All receptors derive from a male donor in good health and CMV-seronegative. Each CDR3 is given with its conserved first and last residue. D genes are given only for firm matches. Clone size is not always given. Where it is, it says once, few, many or a class for expanded clones.

>.|TRBV11-2|TRBJ2-3|.
CASRRAGGPQANTQYF
TGTGCCAGCAGACGGGCAGGAGGCCCTCAGGCGAATACGCAGTATTTT
>TRBD2|TRBV13|TRBJ2-3|.
CASSLAPSGGAGDTQYF
TGTGCCAGCAGCTTAGCTCCTAGCGGGGGGGCAGGAGATACGCAGTATTTT
>.|TRBV29-1|TRBJ1-2|few
CSVESRGKANYGYTF
TGCAGCGTTGAAAGCAGGGGAAAAGCTAACTATGGCTACACCTTC
>.|TRBV27|TRBJ2-2|.
CASNQRGTGELFF
TGTGCCAGCAATCAAAGGGGCACCGGGGAGCTGTTTTTT
>.|TRBV30|TRBJ2-1|.
CAWSVRLSDIHNEQFF
TGTGCCTGGAGTGTAAGACTCTCGGACATTCACAATGAGCAGTTCTTC
>TRBD1|TRBV5-1|TRBJ2-1|.
CASSTRQGTGNEQFF
TGCGCCAGCTCGACTCGACAGGGCACGGGCAATGAGCAGTTCTTC
>TRBD1|TRBV7-2|TRBJ1-5|.
CARSPWGTGGNQPQHF
TGTGCCCGCAGCCCCTGGGGGACAGGGGGTAATCAGCCCCAGCATTTT
>.|TRBV18|TRBJ1-5|few
CASSPQRTDQPQHF
TGTGCCAGCTCACCACAGCGAACGGATCAGCCCCAGCATTTT
>TRBD1|TRBV14|TRBJ1-1|.
CASSQDWTGGWNTEAFF
TGTGCCAGCAGCCAAGACTGGACAGGGGGCTGGAACACTGAAGCTTTCTTT
>.|TRBV4-2|TRBJ1-2|.
CASSQETSGSGYTF
TGTGCCAGCAGCCAAGAAACGTCAGGGTCCGGCTACACCTTC
>.|TRBV6-1|TRBJ2-3|.
CASSSADTQYF
TGTGCCAGCAGCAGTGCAGATACGCAGTATTTT
>.|TRBV9|TRBJ2-7|.
CASSLQGASSYEQYF
TGTGCCAGCAGTCTTCAGGGTGCGAGCTCCTACGAGCAGTACTTC
>TRBD1|TRBV7-9|TRBJ2-7|once
CASSADRVSYEQYF
TGTGCCAGCAGCGCGGACAGGGTTTCCTACGAGCAGTACTTC
>.|TRBV6-5|TRBJ2-7|.
CASSYSEVARIEQYF
TGTGCCAGCAGTTACTCGGAGGTAGCGAGGATCGAGCAGTACTTC
>.|TRBV15|TRBJ2-6|.
CATSRDVGQRSGANVLTF
TGTGCCACCAGCAGAGATGTCGGCCAGCGCTCTGGGGCCAACGTCCTGACTTTC
>.|TRBV5-1|TRBJ2-1|.
CASSLARWEIYNEQFF
TGCGCCAGCAGCTTGGCCAGGTGGGAGATCTACAATGAGCAGTTCTTC
>TRBD2|TRBV5-6|TRBJ2-1|few
CASSELGGKATYNEQFF
TGTGCCAGCAGCGAACTGGGGGGGAAGGCGACCTACAATGAGCAGTTCTTC
>.|TRBV7-2|TRBJ2-1|.
CASSLGGSPYNEQFF
TGTGCCAGCAGCTTAGGTGGTAGCCCCTACAATGAGCAGTTCTTC
>TRBD1|TRBV5-6|TRBJ1-5|few
CASSARQGGSNQPQHF
TGTGCCAGCAGCGCCAGACAGGGGGGGAGCAATCAGCCCCAGCATTTT
>.|TRBV9|TRBJ1-2|.
CASSGSQRGNGYTF
TGTGCCAGCAGCGGATCACAGCGGGGAAATGGCTACACCTTC
>.|TRBV29-1|TRBJ2-2|.
CSVAFLTRTGELFF
TGCAGCGTTGCTTTCCTAACTAGAACCGGGGAGCTGTTTTTT
>TRBD1|TRBV6-1|TRBJ1-5|once
CASSEVQGQGNQPQHF
TGTGCCAGCAGTGAAGTGCAGGGACAGGGGAATCAGCCCCAGCATTTT
>.|TRBV4-3|TRBJ2-1|.
CASSQDHRVVYNEQFF
TGCGCCAGCAGCCAAGATCATCGGGTCGTGTACAATGAGCAGTTCTTC
>.|TRBV18|TRBJ2-7|.
CASSPSGGYEQYF
TGTGCCAGCTCACCAAGTGGGGGGTACGAGCAGTACTTC
>.|TRBV6-5|TRBJ1-1|few
CASSFRGANTEAFF
TGTGCCAGCAGTTTCAGGGGAGCGAACACTGAAGCTTTCTTT
>TRBD1|TRBV4-2|TRBJ1-2|few
CASTRDSYGYTF
TGTGCCAGCACCCGGGACAGCTATGGCTACACCTTC
>TRBD1|TRBV9|TRBJ2-7|.
CASSVDTGGFEQYF
TGTGCCAGCAGCGTAGATACAGGGGGCTTCGAGCAGTACTTC
>.|TRBV6-5|TRBJ2-1|.
CASARGHEQFF
TGTGCCAGCGCAAGGGGCCATGAGCAGTTCTTC
>TRBD1|TRBV5-1|TRBJ2-7|.
CASSDTQGSREQYF
TGCGCCAGCAGCGACACACAGGGGTCGAGAGAGCAGTACTTC
>.|TRBV9|TRBJ2-3|few
CASSASTDTQYF
TGTGCCAGCAGCGCTAGCACAGATACGCAGTATTTT
>.|TRBV7-2|TRBJ2-5|.
CASSFRGGETQYF
TGTGCCAGCAGCTTCCGGGGTGGAGAGACCCAGTACTTC
>TRBD1|TRBV7-8|TRBJ1-4|.
CASTADRGLTTNEKLFF
TGTGCCAGCACCGCGGACAGGGGATTGACAACTAATGAAAAACTGTTTTTT
>.|TRBV30|TRBJ1-2|.
CAHDTGQGYTF
TGTGCCCACGACACAGGGCAGGGCTACACCTTC
>.|TRBV5-6|TRBJ2-2|.
CASSLPAGFTGELFF
TGTGCCAGCAGCCTCCCGGCAGGGTTCACCGGGGAGCTGTTTTTT
>TRBD1|TRBV11-1|TRBJ2-5|.
CASSTTSGTGVTQYF
TGTGCCAGCAGCACTACCTCGGGGACAGGGGTTACCCAGTACTTC
>.|TRBV29-1|TRBJ2-1|.
CSVPPRYNEQFF
TGCAGCGTCCCCCCCAGGTACAATGAGCAGTTCTTC
>TRBD2|TRBV13|TRBJ2-5|.
CASSLKGLASTQETQYF
TGTGCCAGCAGCTTAAAGGGACTAGCGTCAACGCAAGAGACCCAGTACTTC
>TRBD1|TRBV4-1|TRBJ1-1|.
CASSQGQGTGDTEAFF
TGCGCCAGCAGCCAAGGACAGGGCACGGGGGACACTGAAGCTTTCTTT
>.|TRBV10-3|TRBJ2-7|.
CAISEEDSYEQYF
TGTGCCATCAGTGAGGAGGACAGCTACGAGCAGTACTTC
>.|TRBV13|TRBJ1-4|few
CASSSQDEKLFF
TGTGCCAGCAGCTCCCAGGATGAAAAACTGTTTTTT
>.|TRBV25-1|TRBJ1-1|.
CASSDPGSITEAFF
TGTGCCAGCAGTGATCCCGGGTCGATCACTGAAGCTTTCTTT
>TRBD1|TRBV6-5|TRBJ1-2|.
CASSPTGDYGYTF
TGTGCCAGCAGTCCCACAGGGGACTATGGCTACACCTTC